Shown below are 15 T cell receptor beta chains from a single sample sequenced in a study of lymphopenia after photon versus proton radiotherapy. The protocol was immunoSEQ multiplex PCR, while the TCRdb copy is restricted to in-frame clones and leaves out a portion. The sample carries around 62,000 clones, roughly 84% recorded once. The starting material was peripheral blood, obtained from a patient treated with proton-based radiotherapy. The receptors come from a man aged 60 to 75 with pancreatic cancer.

This clone was recorded a few times. The V and J genes are TRBV6-4 and TRBJ1-2; 7 nucleotides agree with TRBD1. V lost 8 bases, J lost 4 bases, and 7 bases stayed unmatched. The CDR3 has 13 residues. Germline lookup yields CDR1 MRHNA and CDR2 SNTAGT. In DNA, the CDR3 is TGTGCCAGCGGGGAGGACAGGCTCTATGGCTACACCTTC. This translates into CASGEDRLYGYTF.

CDR3 region: CASSSLSSGVSYNEQFF. The CDR3 nucleotides read TGTGCCAGCAGTTCCCTTTCTAGCGGGGTCTCATACAATGAGCAGTTCTTC. This sequence joins TRBV28 and TRBJ2-1; 9 positions match TRBD2. V gave up 4 bases and J gave up 4 bases; unmatched junction bases: 11. The germline V gene has CDR1 MDHEN and CDR2 SYDVKM. The CDR3 spans 17 residues.

This chain links TRBV18 with TRBJ2-1; D is possibly TRBD2 (5 bases). The CDR3 spans 13 residues. Between the trimmed V and J ends, which lost 6 bases and 7 bases, there was a span of 13 bases. Germline CDR1 KGHSH, CDR2 LQKENI. CDR3 residues: CASSTKPGNEQFF. The CDR3 DNA follows: TGTGCCAGCTCGACCAAACCGGGGAATGAGCAGTTCTTC.

The rearrangement links TRBV27 to TRBJ2-7; the D call may be TRBD1 or TRBD2 (6 bases each). V was cut by 6 bases and J by 4 bases, with 25 bases left in between. Germline-derived CDR1 and CDR2 are MNHEY and SMNVEV (reference sequence). The CDR3 length is 17 residues. Here the CDR3 DNA reads TGTGCCAGCAGCCAAGATGGCGGGACACGTTCTTTATACGAGCAGTACTTC. This translates into CASSQDGGTRSLYEQYF.

The chain has TRBV28 and TRBJ1-1; D remains unclear. Germline assignment: CDR1 MDHEN and CDR2 SYDVKM. The CDR3 length is 14 residues. The germline V and J ends were trimmed by 6 bases and 4 bases, with 15 bases remaining between them. CDR3 amino acids: CASSPSEGGTEAFF. The CDR3 nucleotides are TGTGCCAGCAGCCCTAGCGAGGGTGGCACTGAAGCTTTCTTT.

The rearrangement joins TRBV7-6 to TRBJ1-2, with TRBD1 as a possible D gene (5 bases). The germline V gene encodes CDR1 SGHVS and CDR2 FNYEAQ. This CDR3 has 14 residues. Trimming left V 5 bases short and J 2 bases short, with 12 bases between. The CDR3: CASSPPGLNYGYTF. The CDR3 nucleotides are TGTGCCAGCAGCCCCCCGGGACTGAACTATGGCTACACCTTC.

The chain recombines TRBV27 with TRBJ2-7, with 7 positions matching TRBD2. Germline V CDR1 and CDR2: MNHEY, SMNVEV (reference sequence). This CDR3 contains 15 residues. Trimming took 5 bases from V and 2 from J; bases not matched to a gene: 9. The CDR3 sequence: CASSPYGGRAYEQYF. CDR3 coding DNA: TGTGCCAGCAGTCCCTATGGTGGGAGGGCCTACGAGCAGTACTTC.

This clone was observed a handful of times. The chain couples TRBV7-6 to TRBJ2-1; TRBD2 matches 12 bases. The ends lost 5 bases at V and 5 bases at J; junction bases unmatched: 4. The CDR3 totals 15 residues. Germline V gives CDR1 SGHVS, CDR2 FNYEAQ. The CDR3 protein is CASSITSGRNNEQFF. The CDR3 bases are TGTGCCAGCAGCATAACTAGCGGGAGGAACAATGAGCAGTTCTTC.

The rearrangement uses TRBV7-9 and TRBJ1-4; D gene ambiguous. The germline CDR1 and CDR2 sequences are SEHNR and FQNEAQ (reference sequence). The CDR3 runs to 16 residues. The germline V and J ends were trimmed by 5 bases and 0 bases, with 13 bases remaining between them. CDR3 region: CASSHTAGTTNEKLFF. The DNA for the CDR3 is TGTGCCAGCAGCCATACAGCCGGGACAACTAATGAAAAACTGTTTTTT.

This clone has only one observation. The chain carries TRBV5-4 and TRBJ2-7; 8 bases map to TRBD2. Trimming cost V 1 base and J 3 bases; bases outside gene matches: 6. This CDR3 is 15 amino acids long. The germline gives CDR1 SGHNT, CDR2 YYREEE (reference sequence). The CDR3 here is CASSLHSTSDYEQYF. Written as DNA, the CDR3 is TGTGCCAGCAGCTTGCACTCGACTAGCGACTACGAGCAGTACTTC.

The gene calls are TRBV7-8 and TRBJ1-5, with D unresolved. The CDR3 is 14 amino acids. The germline V gene encodes CDR1 SGHVS and CDR2 FQNEAQ. The ends were cut back, 1 base at V and 7 bases at J, with 11 bases in the middle. CDR3 residues: CASSLDWDSQPQHF. The CDR3 nucleotides are TGTGCCAGCAGCTTAGACTGGGATTCACAGCCCCAGCATTTT.

This clone has a single count. The V call is TRBV21-1, the J call TRBJ2-2; TRBD1 is the table's D call and was not checked against the DNA. TRBV21-1 has pseudogene status. This CDR3 spans 16 amino acids. The CDR3 loop reads CASSPGGAPNTGELFF. The CDR3 region has the DNA TGTGCCAGCAGCCCAGGGGGAGCGCCGAACACCGGGGAGCTGTTTTTT.

The chain has TRBV15 and TRBJ1-5, with TRBD1 identical over 7 bases. V lost 8 bases, J lost 2 bases, and 6 bases stayed unmatched. CDR1 and CDR2 from the germline V gene are LNHNV and YYDKDF (reference sequence). The CDR3 has 14 amino acids. The CDR3 spells CATAGTAGNQPQHF. The CDR3 coding sequence is TGTGCCACCGCCGGGACAGCGGGCAATCAGCCCCAGCATTTT.

The chain carries TRBV29-1 and TRBJ2-1; TRBD2 agrees at 10 bases. V was clipped by 5 bases and J by 0 bases; unmatched bases: 4. The CDR3 is made up of 15 amino acids. CDR1 and CDR2 (germline): SQVTM, ANQGSEA. In DNA, the CDR3 is TGCAGCGTTAGACTAGCGGGCAGCTCCTACAATGAGCAGTTCTTC. It is translated as CSVRLAGSSYNEQFF.

The chain employs TRBV9 and TRBJ2-1; D remains unclear. Trimming cost V 0 bases and J 9 bases, with 16 bases left between them. The CDR3 extends over 15 amino acids. Germline lookup yields CDR1 SGDLS and CDR2 YYNGEE. The CDR3 bases are TGTGCCAGCAGCGTAGCTGCTCGAACGGCTGGTGAGCAGTTCTTC. Amino acids: CASSVAARTAGEQFF.